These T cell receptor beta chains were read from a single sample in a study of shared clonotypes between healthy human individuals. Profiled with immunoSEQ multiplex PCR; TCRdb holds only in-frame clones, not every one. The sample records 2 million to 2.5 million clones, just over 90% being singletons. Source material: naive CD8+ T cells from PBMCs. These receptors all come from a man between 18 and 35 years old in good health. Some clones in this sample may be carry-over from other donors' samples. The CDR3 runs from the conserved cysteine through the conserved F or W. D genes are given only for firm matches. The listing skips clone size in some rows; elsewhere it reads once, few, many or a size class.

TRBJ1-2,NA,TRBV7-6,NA,TGTGCCAGCAGCTTTACTAACTATGGCTACACCTTC,CASSFTNYGYTF
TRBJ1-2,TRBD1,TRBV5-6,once,TGTGCCAGCAGGGGCTCCGGGACAGGGGAAGGCTATGGCTACACCTTC,CASRGSGTGEGYGYTF
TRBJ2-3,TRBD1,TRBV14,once,TGTGCCAGCAGCTATGCAGGGGGTTTAGATACGCAGTATTTT,CASSYAGGLDTQYF
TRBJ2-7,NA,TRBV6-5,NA,TGTGCCAGCAGTTCAGGTAACCCCTACGAGCAGTACTTC,CASSSGNPYEQYF
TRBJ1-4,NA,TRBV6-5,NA,TGTGCCAGCAGTTACGGGGGGAGCGAAAAACTGTTTTTT,CASSYGGSEKLFF
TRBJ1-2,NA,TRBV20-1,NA,TGCAGTGCTAGAGAGGTGGTCTACACCTTC,CSAREVVYTF
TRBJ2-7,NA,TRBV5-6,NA,TGTGCCAGCAGCTATGGGACACCTACGGAGCAGTACTTC,CASSYGTPTEQYF
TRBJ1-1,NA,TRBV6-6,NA,TGTGCCAGCAGTCAAACCTACGGGAACACTGAAGCTTTCTTT,CASSQTYGNTEAFF
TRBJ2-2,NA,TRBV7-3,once,TGTGCCAGCAGCTTACGGGGACGGACCGGGGAGCTGTTTTTT,CASSLRGRTGELFF
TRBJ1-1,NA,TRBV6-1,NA,TGTGCCAGCAGGGCTACCGGGACACTTGAAGCTTTCTTT,CASRATGTLEAFF
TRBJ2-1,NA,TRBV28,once,TGTGCCAGCAGGACAGCGGACCTTTCCTACAATGAGCAGTTCTTC,CASRTADLSYNEQFF
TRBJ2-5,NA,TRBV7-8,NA,TGTGCCAGCAGCTTAGTATGGGCAGGGGGGAAGGAGACCCAGTACTTC,CASSLVWAGGKETQYF
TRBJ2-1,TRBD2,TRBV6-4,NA,TGTGCCAGCTCCTCTACTAGCGGCTCCTACAATGAGCAGTTCTTC,CASSSTSGSYNEQFF
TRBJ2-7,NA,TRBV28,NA,TGTGCCAGCAGTTCCACAGGGAGCTCCTACGAGCAGTACTTC,CASSSTGSSYEQYF